This T cell receptor beta chain was observed in a study of blood T cell repertoires in COVID-19. Study summary: Material from acute and convalescent COVID-19 was sourced from the United States, Italy and Spain. The cDNA or gDNA used as material had been derived from T cells, B-cell-depleted T cells, or PBMCs.

The germline V gene has CDR1 SEHNR and CDR2 FQNEAQ (reference sequence). Trimming took off 5 bases at V and 5 bases at J, with 18 bases between the two ends. This CDR3 comprises 15 residues. Study processing details: Using reference gene primer amplification, nucleated cell counts were estimated. The table came from immunoSEQ multiplex PCR; TCRdb's copy has only in-frame clones and leaves some out. That table supplies the V and J calls and clone size; D and trimming were determined from the DNA. The table records 150,000 to 200,000 clones, roughly nine tenths of them present only once. The sequence was collected from a man between 65 and 79 years old with active or convalescent COVID-19. V usage is TRBV7-9 and J usage is TRBJ2-5, with a weak D call TRBD1 (6 bases). Sequences were obtained from peripheral blood. CDR3 protein: CASSLGTPKAETQYF. CDR3 bases: TGTGCCAGCAGCCTAGGGACACCCAAGGCGGAGACCCAGTACTTC.